This TCR beta chain came from a study of blood T cell repertoires in COVID-19. Clones were sequenced by immunoSEQ multiplex PCR, and TCRdb holds only the in-frame ones, with some missing. The sample lists under 250,000 clones; more than 75% were seen once. Seattle enrolled patients during active infection and tracked them longitudinally. Germline V CDR1 and CDR2: KGHSH, LQKENI. Trimming at V came to 3 bases and at J to 1 base, leaving 8 bases not matched to a gene. There are 16 residues in the CDR3. The chain uses TRBV18 and TRBJ1-1; 7 bases map to TRBD1. The TCR comes from a woman of 80 years or more with COVID-19, enrolled during active disease. The sequenced sample consisted of peripheral blood. The CDR3 region is CASSPADRATNTEAFF. CDR3 nucleotide sequence: TGTGCCAGCTCACCGGCCGACAGGGCGACGAACACTGAAGCTTTCTTT. The full variable domain, with the rest looked up from reference TRBV18 and TRBJ1-1, is NAGVMQNPRHLVRRRGQEARLRCSPMKGHSHVYWYRQLPEEGLKFMVYLQKENIIDESGMPKERFSAEFPKEGPSILRIQQVVRGDSAAYFCASSPADRATNTEAFFGQGTRLTVV.